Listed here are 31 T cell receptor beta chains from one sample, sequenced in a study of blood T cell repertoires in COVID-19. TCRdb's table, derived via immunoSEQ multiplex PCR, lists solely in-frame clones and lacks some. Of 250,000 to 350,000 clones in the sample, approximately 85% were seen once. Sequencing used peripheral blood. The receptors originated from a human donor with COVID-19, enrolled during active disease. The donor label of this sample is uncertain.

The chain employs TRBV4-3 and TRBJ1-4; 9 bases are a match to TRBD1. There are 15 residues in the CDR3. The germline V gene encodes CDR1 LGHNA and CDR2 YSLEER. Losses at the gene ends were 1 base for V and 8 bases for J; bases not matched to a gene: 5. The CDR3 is CASSQGGTGREKLFF. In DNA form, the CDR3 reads TGCGCCAGCAGCCAAGGGGGGACAGGGAGGGAAAAACTGTTTTTT.

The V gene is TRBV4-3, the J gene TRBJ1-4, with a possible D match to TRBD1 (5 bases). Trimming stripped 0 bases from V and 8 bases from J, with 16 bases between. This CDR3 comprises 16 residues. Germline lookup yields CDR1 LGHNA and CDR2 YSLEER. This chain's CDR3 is CASSQEFPQGGEKLFF. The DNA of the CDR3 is TGCGCCAGCAGCCAAGAATTTCCGCAGGGTGGAGAAAAACTGTTTTTT.

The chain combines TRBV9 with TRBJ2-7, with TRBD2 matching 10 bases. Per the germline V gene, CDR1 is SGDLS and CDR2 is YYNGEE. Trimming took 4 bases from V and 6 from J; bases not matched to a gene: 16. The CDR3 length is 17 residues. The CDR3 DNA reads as TGTGCCAGCAGCCCACAGGGAGGAGGTCTAGCGGGAGCCGAGCAGTACTTC. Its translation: CASSPQGGGLAGAEQYF.

The CDR3 DNA reads as TGTGCCAGCAGAAGACAGGGGGCAAGGGACTACGAGCAGTACTTC. This encodes CASRRQGARDYEQYF. J is TRBJ2-7 and V is TRBV21-1; the D segment call TRBD1 is taken from the table without a DNA check. TRBV21-1 is a pseudogene. The CDR3 has 15 residues.

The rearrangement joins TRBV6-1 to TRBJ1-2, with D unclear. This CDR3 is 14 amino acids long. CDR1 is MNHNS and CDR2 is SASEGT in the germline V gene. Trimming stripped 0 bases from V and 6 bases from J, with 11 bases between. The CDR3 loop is CASSEANGIDGYTF. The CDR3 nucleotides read TGTGCCAGCAGTGAAGCGAACGGTATAGATGGCTACACCTTC.

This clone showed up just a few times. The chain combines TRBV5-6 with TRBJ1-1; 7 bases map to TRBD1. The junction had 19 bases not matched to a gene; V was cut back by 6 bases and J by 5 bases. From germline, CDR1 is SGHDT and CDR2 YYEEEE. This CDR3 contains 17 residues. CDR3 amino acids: CASTAVKRGRGRTEAFF. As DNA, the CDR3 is TGTGCCAGCACCGCGGTGAAGAGGGGGCGAGGGCGAACTGAAGCTTTCTTT.

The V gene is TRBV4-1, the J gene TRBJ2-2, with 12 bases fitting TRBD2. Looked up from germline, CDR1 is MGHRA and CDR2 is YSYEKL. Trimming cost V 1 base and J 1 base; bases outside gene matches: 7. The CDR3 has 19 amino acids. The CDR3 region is CASSQGLLAGGWNTGELFF. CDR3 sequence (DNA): TGCGCCAGCAGCCAAGGCCTACTAGCGGGAGGCTGGAACACCGGGGAGCTGTTTTTT.

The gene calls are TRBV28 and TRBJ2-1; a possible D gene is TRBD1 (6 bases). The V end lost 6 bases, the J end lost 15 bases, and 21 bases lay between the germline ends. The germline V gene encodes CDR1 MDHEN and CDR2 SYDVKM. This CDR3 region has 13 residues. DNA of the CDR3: TGTGCCAGCAGCCCCCCCGACAGGCAGAGACCGTTCTTC. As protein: CASSPPDRQRPFF.

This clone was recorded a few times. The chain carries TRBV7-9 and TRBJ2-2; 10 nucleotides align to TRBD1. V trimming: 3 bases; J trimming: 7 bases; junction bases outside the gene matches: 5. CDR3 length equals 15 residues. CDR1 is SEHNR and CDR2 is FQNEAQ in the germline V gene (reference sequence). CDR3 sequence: CASSFGTGVIGELFF. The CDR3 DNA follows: TGTGCCAGCAGCTTCGGGACAGGGGTTATCGGGGAGCTGTTTTTT.

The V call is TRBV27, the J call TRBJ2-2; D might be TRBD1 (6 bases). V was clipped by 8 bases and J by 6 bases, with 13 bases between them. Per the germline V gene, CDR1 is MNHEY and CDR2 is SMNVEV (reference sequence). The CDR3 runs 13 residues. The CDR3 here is CASAHRASGELFF. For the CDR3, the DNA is TGTGCCAGCGCCCACAGGGCGTCCGGGGAGCTGTTTTTT.

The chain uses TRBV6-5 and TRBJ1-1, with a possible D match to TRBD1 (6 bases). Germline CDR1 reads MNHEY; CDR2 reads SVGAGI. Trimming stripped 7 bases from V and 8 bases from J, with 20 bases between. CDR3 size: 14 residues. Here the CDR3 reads CASTERTAPREAFF. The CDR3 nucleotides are TGTGCCAGCACCGAACGGACAGCCCCCAGGGAAGCTTTCTTT.

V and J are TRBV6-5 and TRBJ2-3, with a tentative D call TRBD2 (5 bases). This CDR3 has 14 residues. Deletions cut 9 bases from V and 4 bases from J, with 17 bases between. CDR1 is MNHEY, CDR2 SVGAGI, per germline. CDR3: CASGPGWNADTQYF. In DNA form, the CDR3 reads TGTGCCAGTGGACCGGGGTGGAATGCAGATACGCAGTATTTT.

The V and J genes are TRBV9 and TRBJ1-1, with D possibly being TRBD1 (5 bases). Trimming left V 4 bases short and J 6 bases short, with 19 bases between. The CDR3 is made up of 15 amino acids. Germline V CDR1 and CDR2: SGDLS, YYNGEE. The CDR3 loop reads CASSPRGGEGSEAFF. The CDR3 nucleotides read TGTGCCAGCAGCCCCCGCGGGGGGGAAGGGTCTGAAGCTTTCTTT. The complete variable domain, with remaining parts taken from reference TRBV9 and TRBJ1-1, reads DSGVTQTPKHLITATGQRVTLRCSPRSGDLSVYWYQQSLDQGLQFLIQYYNGEERAKGNILERFSAQQFPDLHSELNLSSLELGDSALYFCASSPRGGEGSEAFFGQGTRLTVV.

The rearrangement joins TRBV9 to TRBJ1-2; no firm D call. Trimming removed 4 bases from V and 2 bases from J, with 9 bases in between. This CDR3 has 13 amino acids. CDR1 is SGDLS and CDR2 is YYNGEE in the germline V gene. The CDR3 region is CASSPDMNYGYTF. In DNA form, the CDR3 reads TGTGCCAGCAGCCCCGACATGAACTATGGCTACACCTTC.

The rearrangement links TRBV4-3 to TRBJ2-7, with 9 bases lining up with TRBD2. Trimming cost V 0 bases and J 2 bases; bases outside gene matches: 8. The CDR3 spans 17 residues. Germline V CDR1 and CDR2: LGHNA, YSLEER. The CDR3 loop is CASSQEVGGRGAYEQYF. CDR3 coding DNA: TGCGCCAGCAGCCAAGAGGTTGGCGGGAGGGGGGCCTACGAGCAGTACTTC.

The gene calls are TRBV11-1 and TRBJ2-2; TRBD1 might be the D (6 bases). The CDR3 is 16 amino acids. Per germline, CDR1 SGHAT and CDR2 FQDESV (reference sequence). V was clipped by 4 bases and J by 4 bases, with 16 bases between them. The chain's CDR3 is CASSSQGSSVTGELFF. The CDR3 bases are TGTGCCAGCAGCTCCCAGGGGTCCTCGGTCACCGGGGAGCTGTTTTTT.

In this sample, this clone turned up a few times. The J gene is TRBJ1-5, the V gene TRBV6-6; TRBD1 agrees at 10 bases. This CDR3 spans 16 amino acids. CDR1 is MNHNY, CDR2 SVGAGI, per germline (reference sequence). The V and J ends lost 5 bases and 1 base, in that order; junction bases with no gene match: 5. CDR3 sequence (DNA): TGTGCCAGCAGTCGATGGACAGGGGGAAGCAATCAGCCCCAGCATTTT. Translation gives CASSRWTGGSNQPQHF.

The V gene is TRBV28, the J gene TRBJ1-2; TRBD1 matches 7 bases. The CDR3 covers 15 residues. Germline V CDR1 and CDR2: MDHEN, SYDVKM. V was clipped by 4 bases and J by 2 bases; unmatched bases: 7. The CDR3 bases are TGTGCCAGCAGTTACCCCGGGGGACAGAACTATGGCTACACCTTC. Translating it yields CASSYPGGQNYGYTF.

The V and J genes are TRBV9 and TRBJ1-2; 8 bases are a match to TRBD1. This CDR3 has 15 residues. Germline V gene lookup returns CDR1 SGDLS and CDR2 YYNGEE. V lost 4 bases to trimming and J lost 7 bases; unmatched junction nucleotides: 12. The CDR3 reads CASSTRDRGGFGYTF. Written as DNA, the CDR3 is TGTGCCAGCAGCACCAGAGACAGGGGCGGTTTTGGCTACACCTTC.

CDR3 nucleotides: TGTGCCAGTAAGTTTCAGGGGGTAAACACTGAAGCTTTCTTT. This codes for CASKFQGVNTEAFF. The rearrangement uses TRBV19 and TRBJ1-1; 7 positions match TRBD1. Germline CDR1 and CDR2: LNHDA and SQIVND (reference sequence). The length of the CDR3 is 14 residues. V trimming: 7 bases; J trimming: 2 bases; junction bases outside the gene matches: 7.

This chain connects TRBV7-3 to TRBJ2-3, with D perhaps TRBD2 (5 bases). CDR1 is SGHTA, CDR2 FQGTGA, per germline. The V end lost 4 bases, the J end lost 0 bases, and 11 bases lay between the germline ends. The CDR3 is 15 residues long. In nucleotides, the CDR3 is TGTGCCAGCAGCTCGAAACTAGGAAGCACAGATACGCAGTATTTT. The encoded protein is CASSSKLGSTDTQYF.

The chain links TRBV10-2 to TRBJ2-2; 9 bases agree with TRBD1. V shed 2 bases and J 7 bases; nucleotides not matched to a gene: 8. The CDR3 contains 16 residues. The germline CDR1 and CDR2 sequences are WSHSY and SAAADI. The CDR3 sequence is CASSEGGDRDNGELFF. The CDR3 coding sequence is TGCGCCAGCAGTGAGGGGGGGGACAGGGACAACGGGGAGCTGTTTTTT.

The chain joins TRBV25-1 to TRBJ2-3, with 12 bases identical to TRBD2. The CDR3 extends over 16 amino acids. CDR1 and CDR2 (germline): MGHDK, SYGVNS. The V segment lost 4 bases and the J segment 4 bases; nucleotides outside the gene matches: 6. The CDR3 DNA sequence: TGTGCCAGCAGTGTATCTAGCGGGAGGGGCCCAGATACGCAGTATTTT. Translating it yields CASSVSSGRGPDTQYF.

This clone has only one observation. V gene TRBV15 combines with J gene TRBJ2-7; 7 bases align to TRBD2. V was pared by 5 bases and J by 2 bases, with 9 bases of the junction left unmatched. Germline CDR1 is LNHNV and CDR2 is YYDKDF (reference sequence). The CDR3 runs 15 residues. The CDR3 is CATSGTGRGAYEQYF. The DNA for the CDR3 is TGTGCCACCAGCGGGACTGGGAGGGGAGCCTACGAGCAGTACTTC.

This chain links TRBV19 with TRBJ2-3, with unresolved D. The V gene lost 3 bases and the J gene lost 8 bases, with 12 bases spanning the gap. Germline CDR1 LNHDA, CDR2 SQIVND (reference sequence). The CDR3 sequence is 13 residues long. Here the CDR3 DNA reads TGTGCCAGTAGTATGGGTCAGGATGGTACGCAGTATTTT. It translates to CASSMGQDGTQYF.

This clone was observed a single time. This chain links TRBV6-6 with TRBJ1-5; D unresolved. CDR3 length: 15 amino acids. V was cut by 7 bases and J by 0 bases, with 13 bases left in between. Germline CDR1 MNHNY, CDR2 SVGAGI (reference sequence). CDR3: CASIEDYYSNQPQHF. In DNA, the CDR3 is TGTGCCAGCATTGAGGATTATTATAGCAATCAGCCCCAGCATTTT.

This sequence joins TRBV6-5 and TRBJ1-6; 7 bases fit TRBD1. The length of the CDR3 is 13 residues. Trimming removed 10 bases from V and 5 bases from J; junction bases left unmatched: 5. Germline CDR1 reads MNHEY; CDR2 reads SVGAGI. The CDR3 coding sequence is TGTGCCACCCCCGGGACAGATAATTCACCCCTCCACTTT. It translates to CATPGTDNSPLHF.

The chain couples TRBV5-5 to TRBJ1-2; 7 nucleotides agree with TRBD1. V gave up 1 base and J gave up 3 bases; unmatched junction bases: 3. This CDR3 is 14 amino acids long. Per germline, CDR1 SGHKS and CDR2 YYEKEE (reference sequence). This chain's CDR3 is CASSLLGGDYGYTF. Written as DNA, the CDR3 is TGTGCCAGCAGCTTGCTAGGGGGCGACTATGGCTACACCTTC.

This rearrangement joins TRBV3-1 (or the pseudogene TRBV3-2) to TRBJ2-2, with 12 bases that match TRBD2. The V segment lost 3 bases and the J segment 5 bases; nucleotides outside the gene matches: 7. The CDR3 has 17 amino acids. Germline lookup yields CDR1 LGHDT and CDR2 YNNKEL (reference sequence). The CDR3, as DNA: TGTGCCAGCAGCCAGCTAGCGGGAGGGCCGGGAACCGGGGAGCTGTTTTTT. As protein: CASSQLAGGPGTGELFF.

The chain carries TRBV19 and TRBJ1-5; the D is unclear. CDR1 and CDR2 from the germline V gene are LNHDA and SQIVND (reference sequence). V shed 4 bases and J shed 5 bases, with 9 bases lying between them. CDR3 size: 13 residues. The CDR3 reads CASSSFGDQPQHF. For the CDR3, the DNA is TGTGCCAGTAGTAGTTTCGGGGATCAGCCCCAGCATTTT.

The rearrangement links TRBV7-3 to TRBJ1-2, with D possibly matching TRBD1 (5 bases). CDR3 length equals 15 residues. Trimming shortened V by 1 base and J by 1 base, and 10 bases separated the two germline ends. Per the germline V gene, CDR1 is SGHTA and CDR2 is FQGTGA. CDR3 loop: CASSLNVGGNYGYTF. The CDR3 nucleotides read TGTGCCAGCAGCTTAAATGTGGGGGGTAACTATGGCTACACCTTC.